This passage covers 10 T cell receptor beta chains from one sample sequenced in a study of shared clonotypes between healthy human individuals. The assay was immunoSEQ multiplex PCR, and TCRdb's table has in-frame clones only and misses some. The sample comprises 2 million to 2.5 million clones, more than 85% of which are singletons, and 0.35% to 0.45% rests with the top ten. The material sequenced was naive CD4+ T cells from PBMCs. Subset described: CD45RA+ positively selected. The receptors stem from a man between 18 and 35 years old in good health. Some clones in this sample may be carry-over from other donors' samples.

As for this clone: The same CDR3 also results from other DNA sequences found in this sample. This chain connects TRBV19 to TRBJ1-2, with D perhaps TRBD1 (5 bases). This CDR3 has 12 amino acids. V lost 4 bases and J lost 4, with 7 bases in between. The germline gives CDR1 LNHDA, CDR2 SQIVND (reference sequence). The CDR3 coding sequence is TGTGCCAGTAGTAATCAGGGCTATGGCTACACCTTC. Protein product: CASSNQGYGYTF.

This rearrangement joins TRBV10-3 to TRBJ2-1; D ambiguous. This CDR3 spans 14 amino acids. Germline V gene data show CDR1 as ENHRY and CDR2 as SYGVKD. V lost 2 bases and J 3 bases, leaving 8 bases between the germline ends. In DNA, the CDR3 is TGTGCCATCAGTGAGGATTCTAGCTACAATGAGCAGTTCTTC. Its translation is CAISEDSSYNEQFF.

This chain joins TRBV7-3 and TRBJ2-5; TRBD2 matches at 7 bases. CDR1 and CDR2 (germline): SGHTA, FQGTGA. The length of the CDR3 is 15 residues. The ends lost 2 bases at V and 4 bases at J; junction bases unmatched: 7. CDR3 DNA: TGTGCCAGCAGCTTATATCCGGGAGGTCGAGAGACCCAGTACTTC. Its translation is CASSLYPGGRETQYF. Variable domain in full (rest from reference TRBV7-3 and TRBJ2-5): GAGVSQTPSNKVTEKGKYVELRCDPISGHTALYWYRQSLGQGPEFLIYFQGTGAADDSGLPNDRFFAVRPEGSVSTLKIQRTERGDSAVYLCASSLYPGGRETQYFGPGTRLLVL.

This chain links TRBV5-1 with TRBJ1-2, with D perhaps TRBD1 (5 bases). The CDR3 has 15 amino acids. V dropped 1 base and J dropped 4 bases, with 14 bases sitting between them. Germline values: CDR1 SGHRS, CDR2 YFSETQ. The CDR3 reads CASSLFGAGGYGYTF. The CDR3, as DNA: TGCGCCAGCAGCTTGTTTGGGGCGGGTGGCTATGGCTACACCTTC.

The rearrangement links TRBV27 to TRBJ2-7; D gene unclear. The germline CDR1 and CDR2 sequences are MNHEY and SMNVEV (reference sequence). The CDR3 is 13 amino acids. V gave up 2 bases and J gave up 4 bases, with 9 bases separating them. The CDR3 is CASSLRFGYEQYF. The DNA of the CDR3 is TGTGCCAGCAGTTTAAGGTTTGGATACGAGCAGTACTTC.

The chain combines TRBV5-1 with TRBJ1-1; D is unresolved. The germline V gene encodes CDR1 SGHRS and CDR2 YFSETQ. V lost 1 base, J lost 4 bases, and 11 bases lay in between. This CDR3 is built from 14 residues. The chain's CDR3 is CASSLSRGVTEAFF. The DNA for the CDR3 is TGCGCCAGCAGCTTGTCGCGGGGAGTCACTGAAGCTTTCTTT.

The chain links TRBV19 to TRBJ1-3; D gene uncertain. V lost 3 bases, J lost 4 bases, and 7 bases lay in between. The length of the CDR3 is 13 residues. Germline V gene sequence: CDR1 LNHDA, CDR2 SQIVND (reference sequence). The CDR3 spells CASSISDGNTIYF. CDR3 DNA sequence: TGTGCCAGTAGTATCTCAGACGGAAACACCATATATTTT.

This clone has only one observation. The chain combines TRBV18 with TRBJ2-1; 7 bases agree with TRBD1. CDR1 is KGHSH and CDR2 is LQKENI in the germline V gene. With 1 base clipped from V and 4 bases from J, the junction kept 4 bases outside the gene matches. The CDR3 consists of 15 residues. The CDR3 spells CASSPQGANYNEQFF. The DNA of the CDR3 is TGTGCCAGCTCACCACAGGGGGCCAATTACAATGAGCAGTTCTTC.

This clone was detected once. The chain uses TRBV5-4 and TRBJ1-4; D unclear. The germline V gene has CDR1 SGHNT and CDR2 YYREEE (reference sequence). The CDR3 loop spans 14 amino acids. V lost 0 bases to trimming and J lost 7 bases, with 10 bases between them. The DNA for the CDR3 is TGTGCCAGCAGCTTGGTAGGAGAGGGTGAAAAACTGTTTTTT. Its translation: CASSLVGEGEKLFF.

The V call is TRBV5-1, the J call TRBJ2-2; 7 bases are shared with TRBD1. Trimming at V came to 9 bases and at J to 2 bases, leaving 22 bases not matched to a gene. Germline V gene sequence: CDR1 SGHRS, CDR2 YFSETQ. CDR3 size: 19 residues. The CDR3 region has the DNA TGCGCCAACGAGCGTTCAACAGGGGCCTCCTCCTTTAACACCGGGGAGCTGTTTTTT. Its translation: CANERSTGASSFNTGELFF. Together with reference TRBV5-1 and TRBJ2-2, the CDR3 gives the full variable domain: KAGVTQTPRYLIKTRGQQVTLSCSPISGHRSVSWYQQTPGQGLQFLFEYFSETQRNKGNFPGRFSGRQFSNSRSEMNVSTLELGDSALYLCANERSTGASSFNTGELFFGEGSRLTVL.